This T cell receptor (beta chain) originates from a study of blood T cell repertoires in COVID-19. Clones were read by immunoSEQ multiplex PCR, and TCRdb kept only the in-frame ones, dropping some. The sample includes a few hundred thousand clones, approximately 89% of them seen just once. The CDR3 extends over 14 amino acids. Germline loops: CDR1 LNHDA, CDR2 SQIVND (reference sequence). The V gene end was trimmed by 6 bases and the J gene end by 8 bases; junction bases not matched to a gene: 3. Participants were aged roughly 18 to 100 years from roughly 26 US areas. Sequencing was carried out using PBMCs or T cells enriched from blood (not recorded which). The chain joins TRBV19 to TRBJ1-6; the match to TRBD1 covers 11 bases. This TCR derives from a woman between 50 and 59 years old who had been exposed to COVID-19. CDR3 region: CASRRTGGDSPLHF. CDR3 in DNA: TGTGCCAGTAGACGGACAGGGGGCGATTCACCCCTCCACTTT.